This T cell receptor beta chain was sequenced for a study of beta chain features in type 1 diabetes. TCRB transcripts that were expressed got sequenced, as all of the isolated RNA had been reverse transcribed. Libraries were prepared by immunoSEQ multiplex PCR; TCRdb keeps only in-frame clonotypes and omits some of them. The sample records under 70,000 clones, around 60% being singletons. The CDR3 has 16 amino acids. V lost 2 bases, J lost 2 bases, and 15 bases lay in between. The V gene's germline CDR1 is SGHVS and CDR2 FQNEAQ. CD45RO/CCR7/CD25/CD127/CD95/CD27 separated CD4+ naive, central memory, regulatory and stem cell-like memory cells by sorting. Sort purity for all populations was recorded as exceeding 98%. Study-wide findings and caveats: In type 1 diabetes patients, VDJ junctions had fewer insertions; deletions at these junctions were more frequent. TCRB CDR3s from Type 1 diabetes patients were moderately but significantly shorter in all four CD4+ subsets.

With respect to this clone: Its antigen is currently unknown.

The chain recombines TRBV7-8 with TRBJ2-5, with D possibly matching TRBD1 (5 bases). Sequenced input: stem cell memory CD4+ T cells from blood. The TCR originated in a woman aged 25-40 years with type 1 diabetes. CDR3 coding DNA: TGTGCCAGCAGCTTATTCAGGGATCCCCATCAAGAGACCCAGTACTTC. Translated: CASSLFRDPHQETQYF.